The present T cell receptor beta chain was sequenced within a study of shared clonotypes between healthy human individuals. Regarding the study as a whole: Blood was the only sampled material, and tissue repertoires likely differ.

This clone has just one count. What it binds is not known. Positive CCR7 selection of CD45RO-negative cells yielded the naive CD8 cells, and terminally differentiated effector memory CD45RA+ cells were excluded. Germline V gives CDR1 ENHRY, CDR2 SYGVKD. V lost 10 bases and J lost 2; bases outside the gene matches: 7. The CDR3 sequence is 13 residues long. Every immunoSEQ plate was one replicate of a subset's evenly spread DNA. Clones were read by immunoSEQ multiplex PCR, and TCRdb kept only the in-frame ones, dropping some. The data show about 2 million clones, with about 95% seen just once and more than 0.95% held by the top ten.

The source is a man younger than 35 in good health. The specimen sequenced was naive CD8+ T cells sorted from blood. This sequence joins TRBV10-3 and TRBJ2-7; TRBD2 matches 8 bases. The CDR3 spells CANQREPAYEQYF. DNA for the CDR3: TGTGCCAACCAGCGGGAGCCCGCCTACGAGCAGTACTTC.